These 11 T cell receptor beta chains were sequenced from one sample in a study of blood T cell repertoires in COVID-19. Sequencing used immunoSEQ multiplex PCR; TCRdb keeps in-frame clones, though not all of them. The data hold some 400,000 clones, with 85% to 90% observed a single time. Sequenced: PBMCs or T cells enriched from blood (not recorded which). The receptors stem from a man aged 25-45 years who had recovered from COVID-19.

The chain combines TRBV28 with TRBJ1-2; tentative D call: TRBD1 (5 bases). In germline, CDR1 is MDHEN, CDR2 SYDVKM. The CDR3 extends over 14 amino acids. Trimming cost V 8 bases and J 6 bases, with 19 bases left between them. The CDR3 bases are TGTGCCAGCCGGCCGTGGGGGGAGGTAAATGGCTACACCTTC. Protein sequence: CASRPWGEVNGYTF.

The J gene is TRBJ2-7, the V gene TRBV7-9; 8 nucleotides agree with TRBD1. Per the germline V gene, CDR1 is SEHNR and CDR2 is FQNEAQ (reference sequence). Germline trimming cut 4 bases from V and 4 bases from J; bases unmatched to any gene: 18. The CDR3 is made up of 18 amino acids. CDR3 in amino acids: CASSSSSFAAGGRYEQYF. The CDR3 DNA reads as TGTGCCAGCAGCTCATCATCTTTCGCGGCAGGGGGCAGGTACGAGCAGTACTTC.

The chain has TRBV2 and TRBJ2-5; 11 bases align to TRBD2. The CDR3 has 15 residues. Germline CDR1 is SNHLY and CDR2 is FYNNEI. V was pared by 5 bases and J by 5 bases, with 7 bases of the junction left unmatched. CDR3 DNA sequence: TGTGCCAGCAGTCAACGACTAGCGGGAACGGAGACCCAGTACTTC. Its protein is CASSQRLAGTETQYF.

The chain uses TRBV12-3 or TRBV12-4 and TRBJ1-3; D unclear. V was shortened by 6 bases and J by 5 bases, with 11 bases between the two germline ends. This CDR3 contains 13 residues. The CDR3 is CASSLALRNTIYF. CDR3 DNA: TGTGCCAGCAGCCTGGCTTTAAGAAACACCATATATTTT.

The V and J genes are TRBV6-5 and TRBJ1-2; no reliable D call. The germline V gene encodes CDR1 MNHEY and CDR2 SVGAGI. V lost 6 bases and J 4 bases, leaving 12 bases between the germline ends. This CDR3 spans 13 amino acids. CDR3 in amino acids: CASRRDSLYGYTF. In DNA, the CDR3 is TGTGCCAGCAGGCGGGATTCCCTCTATGGCTACACCTTC.

The genes are TRBV3-1 (or the pseudogene TRBV3-2) and TRBJ1-1; TRBD1 matches 8 bases. The CDR3 has 14 amino acids. Germline V gene lookup returns CDR1 LGHDT and CDR2 YNNKEL (reference sequence). The trim removed 5 bases at V and 5 bases at J, leaving 7 bases unmatched. The CDR3 coding sequence is TGTGCCAGCAGCTCAGGGGGCAGAGGAACTGAAGCTTTCTTT. Amino acids: CASSSGGRGTEAFF.

This sequence joins TRBV7-9 and TRBJ1-5; D unclear. Deletions cut 3 bases from V and 2 bases from J, with 17 bases between. Germline CDR1 reads SEHNR; CDR2 reads FQNEAQ (reference sequence). CDR3 length equals 17 residues. The CDR3 DNA sequence: TGTGCCAGCAGCTTTAACGCCGAGGGTTTGGGCAATCAGCCCCAGCATTTT. This gives the protein CASSFNAEGLGNQPQHF.

This clone was observed once. The chain is built from TRBV7-2 and TRBJ2-1; no clear D gene. V was clipped by 5 bases and J by 0 bases, with 14 bases between them. Germline CDR1 is SGHTA and CDR2 is FQGNSA. The CDR3 extends over 16 amino acids. CDR3 DNA sequence: TGTGCCAGCAGCCCACGAGGTGAGAGCTCCTACAATGAGCAGTTCTTC. Protein sequence: CASSPRGESSYNEQFF.

The rearrangement links TRBV6-5 to TRBJ2-7; D perhaps matches TRBD1 (6 bases). This CDR3 is 16 amino acids long. With 2 bases removed from V and 3 bases from J, the gap between germline ends came to 17 bases. Germline lookup yields CDR1 MNHEY and CDR2 SVGAGI. As DNA, the CDR3 is TGTGCCAGCAGTTACCAATACTCACAGGGCCGCTACGAGCAGTACTTC. Translation gives CASSYQYSQGRYEQYF.

The V gene is TRBV10-1, the J gene TRBJ1-1; 7 bases fit TRBD1. J gave up 5 bases and V 2 bases, and 2 bases lay outside the gene matches. Per germline, CDR1 WNHNN and CDR2 SYGVQD (reference sequence). This CDR3 is built from 13 residues. In DNA form, the CDR3 reads TGCGCCAGCAGTGAGGGCAGGGGGACTGAAGCTTTCTTT. It specifies CASSEGRGTEAFF.

This clone has a single count. The chain couples TRBV28 to TRBJ1-4; D call uncertain. CDR1 is MDHEN and CDR2 is SYDVKM in the germline V gene. The CDR3 has 15 residues. V lost 5 bases, J lost 8 bases, and 18 bases lay in between. The CDR3 DNA reads TGTGCCAGCAGTCCCTCGGGAGGTTTAAGCGAAAAACTGTTTTTT. It is translated as CASSPSGGLSEKLFF.